These T cell receptor beta chains were read from a single sample in a study of blood T cell repertoires in COVID-19. TCRdb's copy holds only in-frame clones and misses some; the assay was immunoSEQ multiplex PCR. The data contain about 300,000 clones, 89% of them singletons. The sample taken for sequencing was peripheral blood. The receptors were gathered from a woman in her twenties or thirties with COVID-19, enrolled during active disease. CDR3s include the opening cysteine and the closing phenylalanine or tryptophan. D genes are given only for firm matches. A clone size is listed for some rows: how often the clone was seen (once, few, many), or a class if it is expanded.

CDR3 protein,CDR3 DNA,V gene,clone size,J gene,D gene
CASSTQYNEQFF,TGTGCCAGCAGCACGCAGTACAATGAGCAGTTCTTC,TRBV11-1,few,TRBJ2-1,-
CASSIDGLRTVNQPQHF,TGTGCCAGTAGTATAGACGGACTCAGGACAGTGAATCAGCCCCAGCATTTT,TRBV19,-,TRBJ1-5,-
CASSISSAGVSYEQYF,TGTGCCAGTAGTATCTCTTCTGCGGGTGTCTCCTACGAGCAGTACTTC,TRBV19,-,TRBJ2-7,-
CAWSVQDFNEQFF,TGTGCCTGGAGTGTTCAGGACTTCAATGAGCAGTTCTTC,TRBV30,-,TRBJ2-1,-
CASSYSLATVANEQFF,TGTGCCAGCAGTTACTCCCTAGCGACAGTTGCAAATGAGCAGTTCTTC,TRBV6-5,once,TRBJ2-1,-
CASSRGQGGTDTQYF,TGTGCCAGCAGCCGCGGACAGGGTGGGACAGATACGCAGTATTTT,TRBV7-9,-,TRBJ2-3,TRBD1
CASSPGRQGSRNTIYF,TGTGCCAGCAGCCCGGGGCGACAGGGCTCTCGAAACACCATATATTTT,TRBV2,once,TRBJ1-3,TRBD1
CASSQQGTGELFF,TGTGCCAGCAGTCAACAGGGAACCGGGGAGCTGTTTTTT,TRBV6-5,-,TRBJ2-2,-
CASSQTHRNSYEQYF,TGTGCCAGCAGCCAAACACACAGGAACTCCTACGAGCAGTACTTC,TRBV4-2,-,TRBJ2-7,-
CASSDGGHTEAFF,TGCGCCAGCAGTGACGGGGGGCACACTGAAGCTTTCTTT,TRBV5-1,-,TRBJ1-1,-
CASSLGGRETQYF,TGTGCCAGCAGTTTGGGGGGGAGGGAGACCCAGTACTTC,TRBV27,once,TRBJ2-5,TRBD2
CASSYGQGRDYGYTF,TGTGCCAGCAGTTACGGACAGGGTAGGGACTATGGCTACACCTTC,TRBV6-6,-,TRBJ1-2,TRBD1
CASSLWRTSGGGQGQPDTQYF,TGTGCCAGCAGTTTATGGAGGACTAGCGGGGGAGGTCAGGGACAACCAGATACGCAGTATTTT,TRBV28,-,TRBJ2-3,TRBD2
CASSQDRGIGNTEAFF,TGCGCCAGCAGCCAAGATCGGGGGATTGGGAACACTGAAGCTTTCTTT,TRBV4-1,-,TRBJ1-1,-
CASSLGPSYEQYF,TGTGCCAGCAGCCTGGGGCCTTCCTACGAGCAGTACTTC,TRBV6-5,-,TRBJ2-7,-
CASRARDQPQHF,TGTGCCAGCAGGGCCAGGGATCAGCCCCAGCATTTT,TRBV2,many,TRBJ1-5,-
CASSAQNTGELFF,TGTGCCAGCAGTGCACAGAACACCGGGGAGCTGTTTTTT,TRBV2,-,TRBJ2-2,-
CASSSRDEQFF,TGTGCCAGCAGCTCGCGGGATGAGCAGTTCTTC,TRBV11-3,-,TRBJ2-1,-
CASSPPITGNYGYTF,TGTGCCAGCAGTCCCCCAATTACAGGGAACTATGGCTACACCTTC,TRBV28,-,TRBJ1-2,-
CASSPGTGSWEKLFF,TGTGCCAGCAGTCCGGGGACAGGTTCGTGGGAAAAACTGTTTTTT,TRBV2,once,TRBJ1-4,TRBD1
CATSISGGFYNEQFF,TGTGCCACCAGCATAAGCGGGGGGTTCTACAATGAGCAGTTCTTC,TRBV15,-,TRBJ2-1,TRBD2
CASSLGTGGENTEAFF,TGTGCCAGCAGTTTAGGGACAGGGGGGGAAAACACTGAAGCTTTCTTT,TRBV28,-,TRBJ1-1,TRBD1
CASSLLRRETGSFGYTF,TGTGCCAGCAGCTTATTGCGCCGGGAGACAGGGAGTTTTGGCTACACCTTC,TRBV5-5,-,TRBJ1-2,TRBD1
CASRRGGEATQYF,TGTGCCAGCAGGAGGGGAGGAGAGGCTACGCAGTATTTT,TRBV27,-,TRBJ2-3,-
CASSFGRLATHSTDTQYF,TGTGCCAGCAGTTTTGGTCGCTTAGCGACCCATAGCACAGATACGCAGTATTTT,TRBV27,-,TRBJ2-3,-
CATSEATGGKNTQYF,TGTGCCACCAGCGAAGCCACAGGGGGTAAAAATACGCAGTATTTT,TRBV15,-,TRBJ2-3,TRBD1
CASSVASHSQTQYF,TGTGCCAGCAGCGTAGCTAGTCATTCCCAGACCCAGTACTTC,TRBV9,-,TRBJ2-5,-
CASSHVSNEQFF,TGTGCCAGCAGCCACGTTAGCAATGAGCAGTTCTTC,TRBV7-9,once,TRBJ2-1,-
CASRRSTLMTEKLFF,TGTGCCAGCAGACGGTCGACACTCATGACGGAAAAACTGTTTTTT,TRBV27,-,TRBJ1-4,-
CASSPTGNSNQPQHF,TGTGCCAGCTCACCGACCGGGAATTCCAATCAGCCCCAGCATTTT,TRBV18,-,TRBJ1-5,-
CASGRAGNTIYF,TGTGCCAGCGGCCGGGCTGGAAACACCATATATTTT,TRBV6-5,once,TRBJ1-3,-
CASSQEATGHYGYTF,TGCGCCAGCAGCCAAGAAGCGACAGGGCACTATGGCTACACCTTC,TRBV4-1,-,TRBJ1-2,TRBD1
CATHTSPGLAGGGTDTQYF,TGTGCCACCCACACATCACCGGGACTAGCGGGGGGCGGCACAGATACGCAGTATTTT,TRBV10-3,-,TRBJ2-3,TRBD2
CASSPPSRNNEQFF,TGTGCCAGCTCACCACCGTCCCGTAACAATGAGCAGTTCTTC,TRBV18,-,TRBJ2-1,-
CASSFVVTGENGYTF,TGTGCCAGCAGCTTCGTTGTGACAGGGGAAAATGGCTACACCTTC,TRBV5-6,once,TRBJ1-2,TRBD1
CATSDPSGGRDEQFF,TGTGCCACCAGTGATCCTAGCGGGGGGCGGGATGAGCAGTTCTTC,TRBV24-1,once,TRBJ2-1,TRBD2
CASSSTQGNEQFF,TGCGCCAGCAGCTCTACACAGGGAAATGAGCAGTTCTTC,TRBV5-1,-,TRBJ2-1,-
CASSWGDRAGGQPQHF,TGTGCCAGCAGCTGGGGGGACAGGGCGGGTGGTCAGCCCCAGCATTTT,TRBV5-5,-,TRBJ1-5,TRBD1
CASSYGGGANQPQHF,TGTGCCAGCAGTTATGGAGGGGGCGCGAATCAGCCCCAGCATTTT,TRBV6-5,-,TRBJ1-5,TRBD1
CASSGPGQGTNYGYTF,TGTGCCAGCAGTGGACCGGGACAGGGGACTAACTATGGCTACACCTTC,TRBV25-1,-,TRBJ1-2,TRBD1
CASSLLGGKLFF,TGTGCCAGCAGCCTCCTGGGGGGTAAACTGTTTTTT,TRBV3-1/TRBV3-2,few,TRBJ1-4,-
CASSQSLAGEQFF,TGTGCCAGCAGCCAGAGCCTGGCGGGTGAGCAGTTCTTC,TRBV7-9,once,TRBJ2-1,-
CATGGRGGTGELFF,TGTGCCACGGGAGGGCGGGGCGGAACCGGGGAGCTGTTTTTT,TRBV7-6,once,TRBJ2-2,TRBD2
CASSETGAQPQHF,TGTGCCAGCAGTGAAACAGGGGCTCAGCCCCAGCATTTT,TRBV2,-,TRBJ1-5,TRBD1
CASSIGAGNTEAFF,TGTGCCAGTAGTATAGGCGCCGGGAACACTGAAGCTTTCTTT,TRBV19,-,TRBJ1-1,-
CASNRGSYNSPLHF,TGTGCCAGCAATCGGGGATCCTATAATTCACCCCTCCACTTT,TRBV3-1/TRBV3-2,-,TRBJ1-6,-
CASSWETKSPLHF,TGTGCCAGCAGCTGGGAGACGAAATCACCCCTCCACTTT,TRBV11-2,few,TRBJ1-6,-
CSVTGGGDYGYTF,TGCAGCGTTACTGGTGGAGGGGACTATGGCTACACCTTC,TRBV29-1,-,TRBJ1-2,-
CASSQHRGQIYNEQFF,TGTGCCAGCAGCCAACACAGGGGGCAGATCTACAATGAGCAGTTCTTC,TRBV14,-,TRBJ2-1,TRBD1
CASSSTRDRGTDTQYF,TGTGCCAGCAGTTCAACCCGGGACAGGGGCACAGATACGCAGTATTTT,TRBV28,-,TRBJ2-3,TRBD1
CASSATRETQYF,TGTGCCAGCAGTGCTACGAGGGAGACCCAGTACTTC,TRBV2,once,TRBJ2-5,-
CSVVSGGDYGYTF,TGCAGCGTTGTATCAGGGGGAGACTATGGCTACACCTTC,TRBV29-1,-,TRBJ1-2,TRBD1
CASSRHRDDYGYTF,TGTGCCAGCAGTCGACACAGGGACGACTATGGCTACACCTTC,TRBV2,-,TRBJ1-2,-
CASRRTGTNTEAFF,TGCGCCAGCAGGAGGACAGGGACAAACACTGAAGCTTTCTTT,TRBV5-1,-,TRBJ1-1,TRBD1
CASSQSSGGAAYEQYF,TGTGCCAGCAGCCAATCTAGCGGGGGGGCCGCTTACGAGCAGTACTTC,TRBV4-2,-,TRBJ2-7,TRBD2
CASSLEDAGAWEKLFF,TGCGCCAGCAGCTTGGAGGATGCAGGGGCGTGGGAAAAACTGTTTTTT,TRBV5-1,-,TRBJ1-4,-